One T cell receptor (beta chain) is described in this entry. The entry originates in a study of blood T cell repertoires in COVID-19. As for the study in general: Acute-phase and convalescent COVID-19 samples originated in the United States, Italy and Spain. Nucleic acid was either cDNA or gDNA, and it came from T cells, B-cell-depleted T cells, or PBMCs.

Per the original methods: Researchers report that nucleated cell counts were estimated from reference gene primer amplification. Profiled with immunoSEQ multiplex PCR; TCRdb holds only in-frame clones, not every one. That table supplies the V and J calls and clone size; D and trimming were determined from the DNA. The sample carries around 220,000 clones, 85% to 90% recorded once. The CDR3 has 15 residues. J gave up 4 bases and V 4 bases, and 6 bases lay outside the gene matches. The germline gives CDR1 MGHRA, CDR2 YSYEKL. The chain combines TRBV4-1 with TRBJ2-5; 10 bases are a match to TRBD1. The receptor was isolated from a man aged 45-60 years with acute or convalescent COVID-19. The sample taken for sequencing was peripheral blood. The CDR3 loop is CASSLTGGIRETQYF. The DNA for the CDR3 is TGCGCCAGCAGCCTGACAGGGGGCATACGAGAGACCCAGTACTTC.